This T cell receptor (beta chain) was retrieved from a study of cytomegalovirus exposure and HLA in healthy donors. General study points: The study put 150 or so TCR beta chains on its list as cytomegalovirus-associated.

Looked up from germline, CDR1 is SGHTA and CDR2 is FQGNSA. CDR3 length equals 14 residues. J gave up 8 bases and V 1 base, and 5 bases lay outside the gene matches. Use of 60 Vbeta and 13 Jbeta primers characterized the PCR. TCRdb's table, derived via immunoSEQ multiplex PCR, lists solely in-frame clones and lacks some. The table lists around 250,000 clones, approximately 91% of them singletons. A note on this clone: Its target is not known.

What was sequenced was PBMCs. This receptor was taken from a girl aged 2-10 years in good health and CMV-seronegative. The V gene is TRBV7-2, the J gene TRBJ2-1; 7 positions match TRBD2. The CDR3 is CASSLGGGVDEQFF. CDR3 coding DNA: TGTGCCAGCAGCTTAGGGGGGGGTGTTGATGAGCAGTTCTTC.